This entry lists 14 T cell receptor beta chains sequenced from one sample in a study of tumour-infiltrating T cells in Burkitt lymphoma. Generated by immunoSEQ multiplex PCR, the TCRdb table keeps only in-frame clones and is missing some. The table lists some 3,800 clones, around 16% of them singletons. Sequencing input: tumor tissue. The origin of the receptors is a human donor with diffuse large B-cell lymphoma. Some clones in this sample may be carry-over from other donors' samples.

The chain recombines TRBV5-1 with TRBJ1-2; TRBD1 agrees at 8 bases. J was trimmed by 4 bases and V by 4 bases; bases with no gene match: 6. Germline V gene sequence: CDR1 SGHRS, CDR2 YFSETQ. This CDR3 has 14 amino acids. The CDR3 sequence: CASSQDRASYGYTF. CDR3 in DNA: TGCGCCAGCAGCCAGGACAGGGCGAGCTATGGCTACACCTTC.

The chain links TRBV13 to TRBJ2-1, with 7 bases fitting TRBD1. This CDR3 spans 17 amino acids. Germline CDR1 PRHDT, CDR2 FYEKMQ (reference sequence). V shed 0 bases and J 0 bases; nucleotides not matched to a gene: 5. CDR3: CASSLGTGKSSYNEQFF. In DNA form, the CDR3 reads TGTGCCAGCAGCTTAGGGACAGGGAAAAGCTCCTACAATGAGCAGTTCTTC.

The V and J genes are TRBV6-5 and TRBJ1-5; no definite D call. With 7 bases removed from V and 3 bases from J, the gap between germline ends came to 10 bases. The CDR3 runs 13 residues. CDR1 is MNHEY and CDR2 is SVGAGI in the germline V gene. CDR3 sequence (DNA): TGTGCCAGCACAGCGCTCCACAATCAGCCCCAGCATTTT. This gives the protein CASTALHNQPQHF.

This clone was counted only a few times. This chain joins TRBV13 and TRBJ2-3; 8 bases line up with TRBD2. This CDR3 region has 16 residues. Germline V CDR1 and CDR2: PRHDT, FYEKMQ (reference sequence). The trim removed 1 base at V and 2 bases at J, leaving 5 bases unmatched. CDR3 amino acids: CASSLDRGGPTDTQYF. The DNA for the CDR3 is TGTGCCAGCAGCTTAGATCGGGGGGGCCCCACAGATACGCAGTATTTT.

This CDR3 is CASRTDTQYF. The CDR3 region has the DNA TGTGCCAGCCGCACAGATACGCAGTATTTT. The chain links TRBV6-5 to TRBJ2-3; unclear D gene. The germline CDR1 and CDR2 sequences are MNHEY and SVGAGI. This CDR3 contains 10 residues. V was trimmed by 8 bases and J by 1 base, leaving 1 base between them.

This clone occurred a few times. The chain employs TRBV9 and TRBJ1-2; the D is unclear. V was trimmed by 0 bases and J by 7 bases, leaving 16 bases between them. This CDR3 has 15 amino acids. Per germline, CDR1 SGDLS and CDR2 YYNGEE. CDR3 amino acids: CASSVEPARAFGYTF. The DNA for the CDR3 is TGTGCCAGCAGCGTAGAGCCCGCTCGGGCTTTTGGCTACACCTTC.

This rearrangement joins TRBV14 to TRBJ2-7, with 9 bases matching TRBD1. This CDR3 comprises 15 residues. V shed 1 base, J shed 3 bases, and the junction held 4 bases outside the gene matches. Germline lookup yields CDR1 SGHDN and CDR2 FVKESK. In DNA, the CDR3 is TGTGCCAGCAGCCAAGGAAGGGGACAGGGCTACGAGCAGTACTTC. Its protein product is CASSQGRGQGYEQYF.

Judged by abundance, this clone is large (0.1 to 1%). This CDR3 is CASGGVTEAFF. The CDR3 DNA sequence: TGTGCCAGCGGAGGGGTCACTGAAGCTTTCTTT. The chain uses TRBV6-5 and TRBJ1-1; D might be TRBD1 (5 bases). V dropped 8 bases and J dropped 4 bases, with 8 bases sitting between them. Germline CDR1 MNHEY, CDR2 SVGAGI. This CDR3 has 11 amino acids.

The chain recombines TRBV19 with TRBJ1-3; D remains unclear. The germline V and J ends were trimmed by 6 bases and 1 base, with 10 bases remaining between them. There are 14 residues in the CDR3. Looked up from germline, CDR1 is LNHDA and CDR2 is SQIVND (reference sequence). The CDR3 loop is CASRRLTSGNTIYF. The CDR3 nucleotides read TGTGCCAGTAGGAGACTGACATCTGGAAACACCATATATTTT.

Only a few counts were recorded for this clone. CDR3 in amino acids: CATGEGDRQPQHF. The CDR3 coding sequence is TGTGCCACCGGGGAGGGGGATCGTCAGCCCCAGCATTTT. The chain links TRBV28 to TRBJ1-5; perhaps TRBD1 as D (6 bases). Per germline, CDR1 MDHEN and CDR2 SYDVKM. The length of the CDR3 is 13 residues. V shed 10 bases and J shed 6 bases, with 16 bases lying between them.

V usage is TRBV6-5 and J usage is TRBJ1-2; no clear D gene. Trimming left V 10 bases short and J 0 bases short, with 9 bases between. Germline loops: CDR1 MNHEY, CDR2 SVGAGI. This CDR3 is 12 amino acids long. The CDR3 coding sequence is TGTGCCACTAAGGGAGCTAACTATGGCTACACCTTC. Its protein is CATKGANYGYTF.

Note on this clone: The junction does not match germline at one end; this may be a read error. The chain carries TRBV6-5 and TRBJ1-2; D remains ambiguous. The CDR3 sequence is 14 residues long. The germline CDR1 and CDR2 sequences are MNHEY and SVGAGI. The DNA for the CDR3 is TGTGCCATCAGTGATACCGTCGGATACTATGGCTACACCTTC. This codes for CAISDTVGYYGYTF.

The chain couples TRBV5-1 to TRBJ2-2, with 7 bases matching TRBD1. The CDR3 contains 15 residues. Germline trimming cut 2 bases from V and 8 bases from J; bases unmatched to any gene: 9. CDR1 SGHRS and CDR2 YFSETQ come from the germline V gene. The CDR3 region has the DNA TGCGCCAGCAGCTTCACGACAGGGTCTTCGGGGGAGCTGTTTTTT. Its protein is CASSFTTGSSGELFF.

This clone appeared once. The chain has TRBV28 and TRBJ2-3, with D maybe TRBD1 (5 bases). The CDR3 loop spans 12 amino acids. Germline V CDR1 and CDR2: MDHEN, SYDVKM. V gave up 5 bases and J gave up 5 bases, with 8 bases separating them. CDR3 amino acids: CASSLRGDTQYF. The CDR3 coding sequence is TGTGCCAGCAGTCTAAGGGGAGATACGCAGTATTTT.